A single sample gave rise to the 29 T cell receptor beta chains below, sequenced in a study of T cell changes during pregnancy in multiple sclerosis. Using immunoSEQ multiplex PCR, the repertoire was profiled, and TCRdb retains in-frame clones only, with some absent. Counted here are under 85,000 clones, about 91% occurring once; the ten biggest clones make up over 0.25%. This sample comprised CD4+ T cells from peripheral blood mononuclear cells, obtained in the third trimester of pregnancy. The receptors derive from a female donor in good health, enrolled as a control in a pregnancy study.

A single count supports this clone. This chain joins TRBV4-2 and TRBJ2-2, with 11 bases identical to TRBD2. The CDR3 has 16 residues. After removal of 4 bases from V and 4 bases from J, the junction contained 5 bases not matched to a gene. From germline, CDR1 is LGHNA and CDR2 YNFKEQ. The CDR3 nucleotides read TGTGCCAGCAGCCCTTTAGCGGGGGGGATCACCGGGGAGCTGTTTTTT. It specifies CASSPLAGGITGELFF.

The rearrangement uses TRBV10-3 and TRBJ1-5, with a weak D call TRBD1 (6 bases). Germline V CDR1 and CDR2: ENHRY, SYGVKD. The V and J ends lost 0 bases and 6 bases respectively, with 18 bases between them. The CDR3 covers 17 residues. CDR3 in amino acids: CAISESGHPGVGQPQHF. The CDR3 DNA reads TGTGCCATCAGTGAGTCGGGACACCCGGGCGTAGGTCAGCCCCAGCATTTT.

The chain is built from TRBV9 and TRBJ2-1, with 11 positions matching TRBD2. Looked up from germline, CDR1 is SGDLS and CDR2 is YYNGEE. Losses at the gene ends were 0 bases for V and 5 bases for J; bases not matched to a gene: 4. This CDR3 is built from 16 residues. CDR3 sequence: CASSVELAGENNEQFF. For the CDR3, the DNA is TGTGCCAGCAGCGTAGAACTAGCGGGGGAGAACAATGAGCAGTTCTTC.

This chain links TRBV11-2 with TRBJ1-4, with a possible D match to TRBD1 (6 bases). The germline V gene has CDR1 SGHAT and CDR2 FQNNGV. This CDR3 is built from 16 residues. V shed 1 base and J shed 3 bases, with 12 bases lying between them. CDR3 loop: CASSLVRGSPNEKLFF. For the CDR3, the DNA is TGTGCCAGCAGCTTAGTTAGGGGGTCACCTAATGAAAAACTGTTTTTT.

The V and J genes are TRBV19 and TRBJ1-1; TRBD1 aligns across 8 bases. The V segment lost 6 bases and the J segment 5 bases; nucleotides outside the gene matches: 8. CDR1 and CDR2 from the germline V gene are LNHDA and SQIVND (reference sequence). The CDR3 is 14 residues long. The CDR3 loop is CASSPTGGGTEAFF. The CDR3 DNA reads TGTGCCAGTAGCCCAACAGGGGGGGGGACTGAAGCTTTCTTT.

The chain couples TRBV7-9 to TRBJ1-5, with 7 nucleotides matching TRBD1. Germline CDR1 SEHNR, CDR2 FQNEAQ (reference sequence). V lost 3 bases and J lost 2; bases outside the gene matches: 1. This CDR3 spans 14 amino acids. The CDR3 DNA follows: TGTGCCAGCAGCTTGGGGACAGGCAATCAGCCCCAGCATTTT. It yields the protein CASSLGTGNQPQHF.

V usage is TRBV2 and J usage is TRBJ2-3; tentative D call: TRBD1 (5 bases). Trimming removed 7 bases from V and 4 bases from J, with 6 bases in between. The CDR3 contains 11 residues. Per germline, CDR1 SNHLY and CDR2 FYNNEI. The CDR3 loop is CASTRADTQYF. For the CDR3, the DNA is TGTGCCAGCACCAGGGCAGATACGCAGTATTTT. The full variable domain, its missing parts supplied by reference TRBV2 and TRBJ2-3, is EPEVTQTPSHQVTQMGQEVILRCVPISNHLYFYWYRQILGQKVEFLVSFYNNEISEKSEIFDDQFSVERPDGSNFTLKIRSTKLEDSAMYFCASTRADTQYFGPGTRLTVL.

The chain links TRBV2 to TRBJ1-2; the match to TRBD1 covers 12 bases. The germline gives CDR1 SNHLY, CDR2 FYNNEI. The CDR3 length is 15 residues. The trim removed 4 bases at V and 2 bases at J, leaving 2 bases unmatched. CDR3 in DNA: TGTGCCAGCAGTGTCGGGACAGGGGGCAACTATGGCTACACCTTC. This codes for CASSVGTGGNYGYTF.

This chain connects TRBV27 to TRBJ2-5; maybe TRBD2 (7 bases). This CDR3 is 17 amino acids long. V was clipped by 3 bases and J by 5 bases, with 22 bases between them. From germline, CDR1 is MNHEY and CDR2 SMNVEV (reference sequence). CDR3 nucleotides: TGTGCCAGCAGTTTTGGAGGGGGGGACGTTAGTTGGGAGACCCAGTACTTC. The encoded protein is CASSFGGGDVSWETQYF.

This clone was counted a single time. CDR3 in amino acids: CATSQLAGDDEQFF. The CDR3 DNA reads as TGTGCCACCAGCCAGCTAGCGGGCGATGATGAGCAGTTCTTC. V usage is TRBV15 and J usage is TRBJ2-1; 8 bases line up with TRBD2. The germline V gene encodes CDR1 LNHNV and CDR2 YYDKDF (reference sequence). The length of the CDR3 is 14 residues. The junction had 8 bases not matched to a gene; V was cut back by 5 bases and J by 8 bases.

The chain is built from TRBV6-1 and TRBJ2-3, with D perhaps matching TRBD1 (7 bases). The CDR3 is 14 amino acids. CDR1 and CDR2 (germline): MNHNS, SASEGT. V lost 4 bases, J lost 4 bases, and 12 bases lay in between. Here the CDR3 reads CASSAGGLADTQYF. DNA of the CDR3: TGTGCCAGCAGTGCAGGGGGGTTGGCAGATACGCAGTATTTT.

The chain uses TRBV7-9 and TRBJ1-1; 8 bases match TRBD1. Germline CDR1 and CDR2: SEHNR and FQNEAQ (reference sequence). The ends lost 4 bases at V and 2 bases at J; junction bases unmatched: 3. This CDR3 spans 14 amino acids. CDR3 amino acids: CASSSGQGNTEAFF. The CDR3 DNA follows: TGTGCCAGCAGCTCTGGACAGGGAAACACTGAAGCTTTCTTT. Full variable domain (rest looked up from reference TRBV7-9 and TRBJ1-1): DTGVSQNPRHKITKRGQNVTFRCDPISEHNRLYWYRQTLGQGPEFLTYFQNEAQLEKSRLLSDRFSAERPKGSFSTLEIQRTEQGDSAMYLCASSSGQGNTEAFFGQGTRLTVV.

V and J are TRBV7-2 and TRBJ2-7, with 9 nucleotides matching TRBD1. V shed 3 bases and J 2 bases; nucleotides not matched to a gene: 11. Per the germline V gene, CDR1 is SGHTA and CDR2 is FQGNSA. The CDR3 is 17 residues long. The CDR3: CASSLGQGDTLAYEQYF. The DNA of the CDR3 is TGTGCCAGCAGCTTGGGACAGGGAGATACCCTAGCCTACGAGCAGTACTTC.

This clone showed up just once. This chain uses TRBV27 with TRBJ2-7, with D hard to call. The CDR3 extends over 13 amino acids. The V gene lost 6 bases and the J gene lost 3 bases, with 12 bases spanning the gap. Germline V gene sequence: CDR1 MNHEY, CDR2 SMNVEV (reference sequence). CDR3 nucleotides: TGTGCCAGCAGACCTGGTCGCGGCTACGAGCAGTACTTC. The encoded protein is CASRPGRGYEQYF.

CDR3: CASSSPTEGQETQYF. CDR3 nucleotide sequence: TGTGCCAGCAGCTCCCCGACGGAGGGTCAAGAGACCCAGTACTTC. The V gene is TRBV7-3, the J gene TRBJ2-5; possible D gene TRBD2, 6 bases. CDR1 and CDR2 from the germline V gene are SGHTA and FQGTGA. The CDR3 runs to 15 residues. V gave up 4 bases and J gave up 2 bases, with 14 bases separating them.

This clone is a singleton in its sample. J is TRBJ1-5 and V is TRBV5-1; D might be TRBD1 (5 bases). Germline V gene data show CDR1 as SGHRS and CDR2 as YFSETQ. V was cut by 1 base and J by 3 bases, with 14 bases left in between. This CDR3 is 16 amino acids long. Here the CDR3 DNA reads TGCGCCAGCAGCTTGACGGGTCAGGGTAACAATCAGCCCCAGCATTTT. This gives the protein CASSLTGQGNNQPQHF.

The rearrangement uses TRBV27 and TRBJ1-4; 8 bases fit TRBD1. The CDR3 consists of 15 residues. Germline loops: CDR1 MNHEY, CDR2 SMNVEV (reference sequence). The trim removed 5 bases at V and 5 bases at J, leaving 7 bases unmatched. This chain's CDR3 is CASSESGGLNEKLFF. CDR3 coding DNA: TGTGCCAGCAGTGAGTCAGGGGGCTTAAATGAAAAACTGTTTTTT.

CDR3 in amino acids: CASSGKLAGSTDTQYF. The CDR3 region has the DNA TGTGCCAGCAGCGGAAAACTAGCGGGTAGCACAGATACGCAGTATTTT. This sequence joins TRBV9 and TRBJ2-3, with TRBD2 matching 9 bases. This CDR3 region has 16 residues. J gave up 0 bases and V 3 bases, and 5 bases lay outside the gene matches. From germline, CDR1 is SGDLS and CDR2 YYNGEE.

In nucleotides, the CDR3 is TGTGCCAGCAGCCCCATCGGAGGCACCGGGGAGCTGTTTTTT. This translates into CASSPIGGTGELFF. The chain couples TRBV7-8 to TRBJ2-2, with D maybe TRBD2 (5 bases). CDR3 length: 14 amino acids. The germline V and J ends were trimmed by 5 bases and 4 bases, with 11 bases remaining between them. CDR1 and CDR2 (germline): SGHVS, FQNEAQ.

This CDR3 reads CASSQEGSRGSGNTIYF. DNA of the CDR3: TGCGCCAGCAGCCAAGAGGGAAGTAGGGGATCTGGAAACACCATATATTTT. The chain couples TRBV4-1 to TRBJ1-3; weak D call: TRBD1 (5 bases). This CDR3 contains 17 residues. The ends were cut back, 0 bases at V and 1 base at J, with 13 bases in the middle. CDR1 is MGHRA, CDR2 YSYEKL, per germline.

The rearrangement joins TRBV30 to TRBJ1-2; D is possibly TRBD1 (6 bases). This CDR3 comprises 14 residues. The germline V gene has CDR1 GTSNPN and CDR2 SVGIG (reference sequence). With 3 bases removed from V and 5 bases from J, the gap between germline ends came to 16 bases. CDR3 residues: CAWSGTSDRYGYTF. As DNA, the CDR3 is TGTGCCTGGAGCGGGACATCAGATCGATATGGCTACACCTTC.

As DNA, the CDR3 is TGCAGCGTCCAAATAAGCGGGGTTAGAGAGACCCAGTACTTC. Translation gives CSVQISGVRETQYF. The chain joins TRBV29-1 to TRBJ2-5; TRBD2 matches at 7 bases. Unmatched junction bases numbered 11, after V lost 6 bases and J lost 4 bases. CDR1 is SQVTM and CDR2 is ANQGSEA in the germline V gene. This CDR3 region has 14 residues.

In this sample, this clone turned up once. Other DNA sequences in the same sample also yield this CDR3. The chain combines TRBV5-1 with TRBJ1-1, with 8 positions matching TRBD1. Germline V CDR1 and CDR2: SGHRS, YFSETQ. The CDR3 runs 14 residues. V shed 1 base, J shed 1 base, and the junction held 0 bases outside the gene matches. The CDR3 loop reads CASSLTGGNTEAFF. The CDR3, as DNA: TGCGCCAGCAGCTTGACAGGGGGGAACACTGAAGCTTTCTTT.

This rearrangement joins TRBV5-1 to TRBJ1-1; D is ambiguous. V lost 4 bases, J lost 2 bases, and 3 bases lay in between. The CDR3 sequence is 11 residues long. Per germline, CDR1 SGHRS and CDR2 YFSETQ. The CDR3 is CASSGNTEAFF. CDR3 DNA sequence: TGCGCCAGCAGCGGCAACACTGAAGCTTTCTTT.

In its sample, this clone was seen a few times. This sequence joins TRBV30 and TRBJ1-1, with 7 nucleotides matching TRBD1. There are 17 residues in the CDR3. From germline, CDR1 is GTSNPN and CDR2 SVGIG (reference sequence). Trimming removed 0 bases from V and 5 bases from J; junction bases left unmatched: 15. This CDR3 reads CAWSVREDRPPGTEAFF. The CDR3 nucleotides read TGTGCCTGGAGTGTCAGGGAGGACAGGCCCCCTGGTACTGAAGCTTTCTTT.

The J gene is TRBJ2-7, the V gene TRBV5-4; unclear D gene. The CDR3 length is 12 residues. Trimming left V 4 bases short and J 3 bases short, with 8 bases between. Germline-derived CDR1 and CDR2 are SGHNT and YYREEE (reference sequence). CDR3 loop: CASSGPHYEQYF. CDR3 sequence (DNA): TGTGCCAGCAGCGGGCCTCACTACGAGCAGTACTTC.

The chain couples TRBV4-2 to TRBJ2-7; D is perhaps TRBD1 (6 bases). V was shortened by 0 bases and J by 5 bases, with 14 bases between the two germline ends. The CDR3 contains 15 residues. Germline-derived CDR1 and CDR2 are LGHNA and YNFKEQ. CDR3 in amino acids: CASSQENREIDEQYF. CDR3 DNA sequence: TGTGCCAGCAGCCAAGAAAACAGGGAGATCGACGAGCAGTACTTC.

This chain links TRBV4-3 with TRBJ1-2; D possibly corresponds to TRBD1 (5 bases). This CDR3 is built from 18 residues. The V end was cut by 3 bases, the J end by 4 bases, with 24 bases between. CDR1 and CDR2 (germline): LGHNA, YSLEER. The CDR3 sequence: CASSQPGHPVDIIYGYTF. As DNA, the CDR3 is TGCGCCAGCAGCCAGCCCGGACACCCCGTGGATATTATCTATGGCTACACCTTC.

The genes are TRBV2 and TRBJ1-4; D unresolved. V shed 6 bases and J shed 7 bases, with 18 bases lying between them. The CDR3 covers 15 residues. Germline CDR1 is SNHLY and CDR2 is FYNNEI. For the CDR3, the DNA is TGTGCCAGCAGCGGAAGGTCCGGGAGAAGTGAAAAACTGTTTTTT. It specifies CASSGRSGRSEKLFF.